This T cell receptor (beta chain) appears in the sequencing data of a study of OX40 agonist ivuxolimab in advanced cancers. Study-level background: A partial response was reached by three patients: one with hepatocellular carcinoma and two with cutaneous melanoma. Overall study findings and caveats: Clonal expansion from baseline to week 6 occurred in both CD4+ and CD8+ T cells.

In the case of this clone: Its antigen remains unidentified.

Assay used: immunoSEQ multiplex PCR; TCRdb lists only in-frame clones, some missing. The sample contains tens of thousands of clones, about 80% of which appear only once. From germline, CDR1 is SGHRS and CDR2 YFSETQ. The CDR3 has 15 residues. Trimming stripped 2 bases from V and 5 bases from J, with 13 bases between. The rearrangement uses TRBV5-1 and TRBJ1-4; D may be TRBD1 (5 bases). The sequencing here drew on CD4+ or CD8+ T cells sorted from blood, taken in a trial of the OX40 agonist ivuxolimab. The TCR was taken from an adult with an advanced solid tumor such as melanoma, head and neck, liver or kidney cancer. In DNA, the CDR3 is TGCGCCAGCAGCTTCGGGCCGCAGGGAAATGAAAAACTGTTTTTT. Translated: CASSFGPQGNEKLFF.